This T cell receptor (beta chain) was sequenced in a study of T cell changes during pregnancy in multiple sclerosis (dated by TCRdb to the late 2010s). Looking at the study overall: Changes in the T cell repertoire over the course of pregnancy were examined in this study in women with multiple sclerosis.

For this clone: This clone's antigen is unknown. No much larger clone is present one base from it, and per-base qualities are unavailable.

The library came from the immunoSEQ multiplex PCR assay. Sourced from immuneACCESS, this table was stored by TCRdb with only in-frame sequences that have V and J called. A share of the clones is absent; for the studies checked, an unresolved V gene accounts for under half, and the remainder has no known explanation. Present in this sample are about 57,000 clones, 90% to 95% of which were seen just once. In total, the top ten clones hold 0.15% to 0.2% of the sample. The CDR3 covers 16 residues, taking in both the cysteine and the phenylalanine. Here the CDR3 DNA is all that survives: 48 bases in frame from base 1. Germline trimming amounts to 6 bases on V and 4 bases on J, with 12 as the count of junction bases outside the gene matches. The germline V gene (reference sequence) sets CDR1 to PRHDT and CDR2 to FYEKMQ.

The TCR was taken from a female donor with multiple sclerosis, enrolled in a pregnancy study. This chain joins TRBV13 to TRBJ2-7; TRBD1 lines up with 10 middle nucleotides. Sequencing was performed on CD4+ T cells from peripheral blood mononuclear cells, taken in the second trimester of pregnancy. The DNA is TGTGCCAGCAGTCAGACCGGGACAGGGGTCACATACGAGCAGTACTTC. It specifies CASSQTGTGVTYEQYF.